The 10 T cell receptor beta chains below all came from one sample that was sequenced in a study of beta chain features in type 1 diabetes. cDNA synthesis used the whole RNA isolate, giving expressed TCRB sequences. The table came from immunoSEQ multiplex PCR; TCRdb's copy has only in-frame clones and leaves some out. The sample contains fewer than 200,000 clones, less than 15% of which appear only once. Material: central memory CD4+ T cells from blood. The receptor source for this set is a woman between 18 and 29 years old in good health.

The rearrangement links TRBV6-5 to TRBJ1-1, with 7 bases matching TRBD1. The CDR3 is made up of 13 amino acids. V lost 7 bases, J lost 1 base, and 3 bases stayed unmatched. CDR1 and CDR2 from the germline V gene are MNHEY and SVGAGI. The CDR3 reads CASKTGPNTEAFF. The CDR3 region has the DNA TGTGCCAGCAAGACAGGGCCGAACACTGAAGCTTTCTTT.

Comment on this clone: Other DNA sequences within the sample encode an identical CDR3. The rearrangement uses TRBV30 and TRBJ1-5; D possibly corresponds to TRBD1 (6 bases). The V end was cut by 3 bases, the J end by 5 bases, with 17 bases between. The CDR3 loop spans 15 amino acids. Germline assignment: CDR1 GTSNPN and CDR2 SVGIG (reference sequence). The CDR3 bases are TGTGCCTGGAGCGCCCTGACAGGTCTCGATCAGCCCCAGCATTTT. Protein sequence: CAWSALTGLDQPQHF.

This clone has a handful of counts. The chain is built from TRBV9 and TRBJ2-1, with 9 bases identical to TRBD2. The germline CDR1 and CDR2 sequences are SGDLS and YYNGEE. This CDR3 comprises 15 residues. Trimming at V came to 5 bases and at J to 0 bases, leaving 3 bases not matched to a gene. The chain's CDR3 is CASSHSGSSYNEQFF. CDR3 DNA: TGTGCCAGCAGTCATAGCGGGAGCTCCTACAATGAGCAGTTCTTC. Based on the CDR3 plus reference TRBV9 and TRBJ2-1, the full variable domain is DSGVTQTPKHLITATGQRVTLRCSPRSGDLSVYWYQQSLDQGLQFLIQYYNGEERAKGNILERFSAQQFPDLHSELNLSSLELGDSALYFCASSHSGSSYNEQFFGPGTRLTVL.

This clone was counted only a few times. This chain joins TRBV10-1 and TRBJ2-4; possible D gene TRBD2, 6 bases. The CDR3 totals 13 residues. Trimming pared 3 bases from V and 6 bases from J, leaving 9 bases between. Germline V lookup: CDR1 WNHNN, CDR2 SYGVQD (reference sequence). The DNA of the CDR3 is TGCGCCAGCAGTGACGGGGGAAGAAACATTCAGTACTTC. Its translation: CASSDGGRNIQYF.

The chain couples TRBV4-1 to TRBJ2-7; TRBD2 matches 7 bases. The V gene's germline CDR1 is MGHRA and CDR2 YSYEKL. The length of the CDR3 is 16 residues. V lost 3 bases, J lost 0 bases, and 8 bases stayed unmatched. DNA for the CDR3: TGCGCCAGCAGCCATTATAGCGGGTTGAGCTCCTACGAGCAGTACTTC. It specifies CASSHYSGLSSYEQYF.

A few counts support this clone. The chain joins TRBV13 to TRBJ1-1; 7 bases line up with TRBD1. Looked up from germline, CDR1 is PRHDT and CDR2 is FYEKMQ (reference sequence). J gave up 5 bases and V 5 bases, and 11 bases lay outside the gene matches. This CDR3 contains 15 residues. CDR3 amino acids: CASSAATGAKTEAFF. As DNA, the CDR3 is TGTGCCAGCAGCGCTGCCACAGGGGCGAAAACTGAAGCTTTCTTT.

This clone occurred many times. The chain has TRBV23-1 and TRBJ2-5; the match to TRBD2 covers 8 bases. TRBV23-1 is an ORF; its function is uncertain. The V gene end was trimmed by 3 bases and the J gene end by 3 bases; junction bases not matched to a gene: 0. The CDR3 extends over 13 amino acids. The CDR3 is CASSQTSEETQYF. CDR3 in DNA: TGCGCCAGCAGTCAGACTAGCGAAGAGACCCAGTACTTC.

This clone has at least ten counts. The chain joins TRBV7-9 to TRBJ2-7, with 8 bases fitting TRBD1. The V and J ends lost 2 bases and 6 bases, in that order; junction bases with no gene match: 9. This CDR3 region has 15 residues. Germline CDR1 is SEHNR and CDR2 is FQNEAQ (reference sequence). For the CDR3, the DNA is TGTGCCAGCAGCTTATGGACAGGGTCGTCTGTCGAGCAGTACTTC. It specifies CASSLWTGSSVEQYF.

The chain carries TRBV6-1 and TRBJ2-7; D perhaps matches TRBD2 (5 bases). Trimming pared 5 bases from V and 2 bases from J, leaving 10 bases between. Germline lookup yields CDR1 MNHNS and CDR2 SASEGT. The CDR3 sequence is 13 residues long. The CDR3 reads CASSSGGPYEQYF. The CDR3, as DNA: TGTGCCAGCAGTTCGGGCGGGCCCTACGAGCAGTACTTC.

The rearrangement joins TRBV15 to TRBJ1-2; unclear D gene. The CDR3 covers 16 residues. Trimming took off 0 bases at V and 8 bases at J, with 19 bases between the two ends. Germline V CDR1 and CDR2: LNHNV, YYDKDF (reference sequence). The CDR3 sequence: CATSRDSLRRTIGYTF. The CDR3 DNA reads TGTGCCACCAGCAGAGATAGTCTTCGGCGGACTATCGGCTACACCTTC.